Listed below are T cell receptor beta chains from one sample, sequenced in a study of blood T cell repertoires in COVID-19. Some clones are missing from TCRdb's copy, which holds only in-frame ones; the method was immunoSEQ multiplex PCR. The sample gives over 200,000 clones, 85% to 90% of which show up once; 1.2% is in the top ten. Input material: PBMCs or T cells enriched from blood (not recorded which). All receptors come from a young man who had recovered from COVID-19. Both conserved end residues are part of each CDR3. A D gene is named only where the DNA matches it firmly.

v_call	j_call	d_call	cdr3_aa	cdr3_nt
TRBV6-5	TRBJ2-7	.	CASSQVPSAYEQYF	TGTGCCAGCAGCCAGGTCCCCTCAGCCTACGAGCAGTACTTC
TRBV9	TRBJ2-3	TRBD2	CASSVNPTSGSTDTQYF	TGTGCCAGCAGCGTTAACCCGACTAGCGGGAGTACAGATACGCAGTATTTT
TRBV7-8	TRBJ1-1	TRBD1	CASSLIIDSGTEAFF	TGTGCCAGCAGCTTAATAATCGATTCGGGGACAGAGGCTTTCTTT
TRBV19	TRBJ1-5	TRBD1	CASSITGGRHNQPQHF	TGTGCCAGTAGCATAACAGGGGGAAGACACAATCAGCCCCAGCATTTT
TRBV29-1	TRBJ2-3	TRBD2	CSVGGGLAVDTQYF	TGCAGCGTTGGGGGAGGACTAGCGGTAGATACGCAGTATTTT
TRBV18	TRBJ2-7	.	CASSPGVGSGSYEQYF	TGTGCCAGCTCACCAGGTGTGGGCTCGGGATCCTACGAGCAGTACTTC
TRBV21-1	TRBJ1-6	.	CASSPGRLAGGRPPLHF	TGTGCCAGCAGCCCTGGACGCTTGGCAGGGGGTCGGCCACCCCTCCACTTT
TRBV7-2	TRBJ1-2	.	CASSANSNTNYGYTF	TGTGCCAGCAGCGCAAACAGTAATACCAACTATGGCTACACCTTC
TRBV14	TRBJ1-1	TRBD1	CASSQRQGLTNTEAFF	TGTGCCAGCAGCCAGAGACAGGGGCTTACGAACACTGAAGCTTTCTTT
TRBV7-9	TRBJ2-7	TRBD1	CASSSPGTGIPRAAEQYF	TGTGCCAGCAGCTCCCCCGGGACAGGGATCCCCCGGGCGGCCGAGCAGTACTTC
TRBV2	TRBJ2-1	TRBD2	CASRASGAHYNEQFF	TGTGCCAGCAGGGCGAGCGGGGCCCACTACAATGAGCAGTTCTTC